This entry features one T cell receptor (beta chain) sequence. The data belong to a study of breast tumors, draining lymph nodes, adjacent tissues. TCRdb reprocessed the multiplex PCR reads with MiXCR, giving one entry per CDR3 protein. The data show approximately 200,000 distinct CDR3 sequences, 31% seen once. Trimming cost V 10 bases and J 7 bases, with 8 bases left between them. The CDR3 is 11 amino acids. The lymph nodes were axillary draining lymph nodes from breast cancer patients. This chain links TRBV12-3 or TRBV12-4 with TRBJ2-6; D is unresolved. The source of this sequence is a female donor with breast cancer. Some clones in this sample may be carry-over from other donors' samples. Sequencing used axillary lymph node tissue. The CDR3 spells CATKGANVLTF. The DNA of the CDR3 is TGTGCCACCAAGGGCGCCAACGTCCTGACTTTC.